The subject of this entry is one TCR beta chain. Its specificity is unknown. All the patients suffered relapse after autologous stem cell transplantation, and brentuximab vedotin exposure differed. This CDR3 spans 15 amino acids. V shed 0 bases and J 12 bases; nucleotides not matched to a gene: 15. CDR1 is GTSNPN and CDR2 is SVGIG in the germline V gene (reference sequence). The data belong to a study of PD-1 blockade in classical Hodgkin lymphoma. TCRdb's table, derived via immunoSEQ multiplex PCR, lists solely in-frame clones and lacks some. The repertoire has about 110,000 clones, about nine tenths of them found once; the top ten carry about 20%. Study-wide results and caveats: When set against healthy donors, newly diagnosed patients were reported to show lower baseline TCR diversity. Complete responders' baseline diversity resembled that of newly diagnosed patients.

The source was peripheral blood mononuclear cells (PBMCs), collected before the second cycle of nivolumab. V and J are TRBV30 and TRBJ1-1; 8 nucleotides agree with TRBD1. This clonotype was sampled from a human donor with classical Hodgkin lymphoma. The CDR3 spells CAWSVLMSRGRETFF. The CDR3 nucleotides are TGTGCCTGGAGTGTACTGATGTCCAGGGGGCGCGAAACTTTCTTT. Filled out from reference TRBV30 and TRBJ1-1, the complete variable domain reads SQTIHQWPATLVQPVGSPLSLECTVEGTSNPNLYWYRQAAGRGLQLLFYSVGIGQISSEVPQNLSASRPQDRQFILSSKKLLLSDSGFYLCAWSVLMSRGRETFFGQGTRLTVV.